Listed below are T cell receptor beta chains from one sample, sequenced in a study of T cell clonotyping in hematopoietic cell transplantation. The data were produced by immunoSEQ multiplex PCR, yet TCRdb's version contains in-frame clones alone and is incomplete. This table holds tens of thousands of clones, roughly 95% found once. Sample: peripheral blood mononuclear cells, taken before stem cell transplant. The origin of the receptors is a woman between 50 and 59 years old with acute myeloid leukemia. Some clones in this sample may be carry-over from other donors' samples. CDR3s include the opening cysteine and the closing phenylalanine or tryptophan. A D gene is named only where the DNA matches it firmly. Rows give clone size only sometimes, using once, few, many, or a class for an expanded clone.

TRBJ2-1 few - TRBV23-1 CASSHDGTDYNEQFF TGCGCCAGCAGTCACGACGGGACGGATTACAATGAGCAGTTCTTC
TRBJ1-4 - - TRBV7-2 CASSWGVKNEKLFF TGTGCCAGCAGCTGGGGGGTGAAGAATGAAAAACTGTTTTTT
TRBJ1-5 - - TRBV27 CASSFGPIQPQHF TGTGCCAGCAGTTTCGGGCCGATTCAGCCCCAGCATTTT
TRBJ1-1 - TRBD1 TRBV6-5 CASSKQGEGTEAFF TGTGCCAGCAGTAAGCAGGGGGAGGGCACTGAAGCTTTCTTT
TRBJ1-1 - TRBD1 TRBV23-1 CASRDRRDRAPEAFF TGCGCCAGCAGGGACCGACGGGACAGGGCCCCTGAAGCTTTCTTT
TRBJ1-6 - - TRBV9 CASSVVEGRSYNSPLHF TGTGCCAGCAGCGTAGTCGAGGGCCGAAGCTATAATTCACCCCTCCACTTT
TRBJ2-5 - TRBD2 TRBV30 CAWSSRTSYWGETQYF TGTGCCTGGAGTTCCCGGACTAGCTACTGGGGGGAGACCCAGTACTTC
TRBJ2-7 - - TRBV27 CASNWRRYEQYF TGTGCCAGCAATTGGAGACGCTACGAGCAGTACTTC
TRBJ2-5 - - TRBV30 CAWKPLNQGTQYF TGTGCCTGGAAGCCCCTCAACCAAGGGACCCAGTACTTC
TRBJ2-7 - TRBD1 TRBV9 CASSAQTTTGDEQYF TGTGCCAGCAGCGCCCAAACTACCACAGGGGACGAGCAGTACTTC
TRBJ1-1 - TRBD1 TRBV9 CASSGGQGATEAFF TGTGCCAGCAGCGGAGGACAGGGGGCGACTGAAGCTTTCTTT
TRBJ2-5 - - TRBV5-1 CASSFYRQETQYF TGCGCCAGCAGCTTTTACAGGCAAGAGACCCAGTACTTC
TRBJ1-2 - - TRBV4-1 CASSQDLRQRNYGYTF TGCGCCAGCAGCCAAGATCTGCGACAGCGAAACTATGGCTACACCTTC
TRBJ1-5 - - TRBV5-5 CASSLGIWQPQHF TGTGCCAGCAGCTTGGGAATTTGGCAGCCCCAGCATTTT
TRBJ2-7 once - TRBV7-2 CASSLVRGLGSSYEQYF TGTGCCAGCAGCTTAGTTCGGGGGCTGGGAAGCTCCTACGAGCAGTACTTC
TRBJ2-7 - TRBD1 TRBV7-2 CASSLMGTGGQEQYF TGTGCCAGCAGCTTAATGGGGACAGGGGGCCAGGAGCAGTACTTC
TRBJ1-5 - - TRBV6-1 CASSDTGITGNQPQHF TGTGCCAGCAGTGATACGGGAATTACGGGCAATCAGCCCCAGCATTTT
TRBJ2-1 - - TRBV19 CASSPGYNEQFF TGTGCCAGTAGTCCCGGGTACAATGAGCAGTTCTTC
TRBJ1-4 - - TRBV28 CASSLMGSRELFF TGTGCCAGCAGTTTAATGGGGTCCCGGGAACTGTTTTTT
TRBJ1-1 - TRBD1 TRBV9 CASSTDREGEAFF TGTGCCAGCAGCACGGACAGGGAGGGAGAAGCTTTCTTT
TRBJ2-7 - TRBD2 TRBV23-1 CASKAGVGEQYF TGCGCCAGCAAAGCGGGGGTCGGCGAGCAGTACTTC
TRBJ2-1 - - TRBV6-6 CASTGRGVAYNEQFF TGTGCCAGCACCGGGAGAGGGGTAGCCTACAATGAGCAGTTCTTC
TRBJ1-1 - TRBD1 TRBV5-8 CASSRSDRSVAFF TGTGCCAGCAGCCGCTCGGACAGGTCCGTGGCTTTCTTT
TRBJ1-1 - - TRBV4-1 CASSQTWADTEAFF TGCGCCAGCAGCCAAACATGGGCAGACACTGAAGCTTTCTTT
TRBJ2-7 - - TRBV15 CATSPPRSYEQYF TGTGCCACCAGCCCCCCCCGGTCGTACGAGCAGTACTTC
TRBJ1-1 - - TRBV6-1 CASSEWVVPKTNTEAFF TGTGCCAGCAGTGAATGGGTAGTCCCTAAGACTAACACTGAAGCTTTCTTT
TRBJ2-1 few - TRBV14 CASSQVRGSYNEQFF TGTGCCAGCAGCCAAGTACGGGGATCCTACAATGAGCAGTTCTTC
TRBJ1-5 - TRBD1 TRBV6-6 CASNQQGNQPQHF TGTGCCAGCAACCAACAGGGGAATCAGCCCCAGCATTTT
TRBJ2-7 - - TRBV6-1 CASSETLGLGSYEQYF TGTGCCAGCAGTGAAACTCTGGGCCTCGGCTCCTACGAGCAGTACTTC
TRBJ2-5 - - TRBV30 CAWSRGSGEETQYF TGTGCCTGGAGTCGTGGGTCAGGGGAAGAGACCCAGTACTTC
TRBJ2-7 - - TRBV2 CASSLTGNYEQYF TGTGCCAGCAGCCTAACAGGGAACTACGAGCAGTACTTC
TRBJ1-1 once - TRBV7-9 CASSQIDQRRTEAFF TGTGCCAGCAGCCAGATCGACCAACGTAGGACTGAAGCTTTCTTT
TRBJ1-4 - TRBD1 TRBV30 CAWTTGGASNEKLFF TGTGCCTGGACGACAGGGGGCGCCTCAAATGAAAAACTGTTTTTT
TRBJ1-2 - TRBD1 TRBV19 CASRTSTGASNYGYTF TGTGCCAGTAGGACCTCGACAGGGGCCTCTAACTATGGCTACACCTTC
TRBJ1-5 - TRBD1 TRBV30 CAWTDRRDQPQHF TGTGCCTGGACGGACAGGAGGGATCAGCCCCAGCATTTT
TRBJ2-1 - - TRBV11-3 CASSLDTNPGFEQFF TGTGCCAGCAGCTTAGATACCAATCCGGGGTTTGAGCAGTTCTTC
TRBJ2-3 - - TRBV6-6 CASRPTGEADTQYF TGTGCCAGCAGGCCAACAGGGGAGGCAGATACGCAGTATTTT
TRBJ2-1 - - TRBV28 CASSLFDEQFF TGTGCCAGCAGTTTATTTGACGAGCAGTTCTTC
TRBJ2-3 - TRBD1 TRBV28 CASSLDRGHTDTQYF TGTGCCAGCAGTTTAGACAGGGGGCACACAGATACGCAGTATTTT
TRBJ1-2 - - TRBV19 CASTPGSEGPANYGYTF TGTGCCAGTACCCCAGGGTCGGAGGGACCCGCTAACTATGGCTACACCTTC
TRBJ1-2 - - TRBV5-8 CASSIPPEPSGYTF TGTGCCAGCAGCATTCCCCCGGAGCCGTCTGGCTACACCTTC
TRBJ1-1 - - TRBV5-6 CASSSRLRMNTEAFF TGTGCCAGCAGTTCCCGGCTCCGCATGAACACTGAAGCTTTCTTT